This TCR beta chain was sequenced in a study of blood T cell repertoires in COVID-19. Between the trimmed V and J ends, which lost 3 bases and 2 bases, there was a span of 8 bases. Germline CDR1 KGHSH, CDR2 LQKENI. This CDR3 has 14 residues. Participants were aged 18 to 89 years from 20 to 30 US areas. The method was immunoSEQ multiplex PCR; TCRdb's version includes in-frame clones alone and lacks a portion of them. The sample shows about 310,000 clones, about 90% of them seen only once. The receptor comes from a woman in her twenties or thirties who had recovered from COVID-19. Material: PBMCs or T cells enriched from blood (not recorded which). V gene TRBV18 combines with J gene TRBJ1-3; no clear D gene. The CDR3 protein is CASSPTAAGNTIYF. For the CDR3, the DNA is TGTGCCAGCTCACCCACTGCCGCTGGAAACACCATATATTTT.